This note documents a single T cell receptor (beta chain) sequence. Trimming took 11 bases from V and 4 from J; bases not matched to a gene: 7. The CDR3 is made up of 12 amino acids. Germline V gives CDR1 SNHLY, CDR2 FYNNEI. This sample stems from a study of human T cells and chemical hapten exposure. Study details: For the roughly 26-week duration of the study, patients were given weekly doses of diphenylcyclopropenone on the scalp.

A single record per CDR3 protein comes from TCRdb applying MiXCR to the RACE reads. The sample yields around 120,000 distinct CDR3 sequences, 12% to 15% seen once. Specified time point: patch test 1, 2 weeks after DPC sensitization. The treatment here: therapeutic diphenylcyclopropenone sensitization with weekly scalp DPC. The V call is TRBV2, the J call TRBJ1-1; 7 nucleotides line up with TRBD1. Here the sequenced sample was whole blood, taken in connection with sensitization to the hapten diphenylcyclopropenone (DPC). The TCR was taken from a man aged 18 to 35 with alopecia areata. Some clones in this sample may be carry-over from other donors' samples. The CDR3: CAGGQSATEAFF. The CDR3, as DNA: TGTGCCGGGGGACAGTCAGCCACTGAAGCTTTCTTT. Variable domain in full (rest from reference TRBV2 and TRBJ1-1): EPEVTQTPSHQVTQMGQEVILRCVPISNHLYFYWYRQILGQKVEFLVSFYNNEISEKSEIFDDQFSVERPDGSNFTLKIRSTKLEDSAMYFCAGGQSATEAFFGQGTRLTVV.